One sample yielded the 11 T cell receptor beta chains listed below, sequenced in a study of blood T cell repertoires in COVID-19. Some clones are missing from TCRdb's copy, which holds only in-frame ones; the method was immunoSEQ multiplex PCR. Among more than 250,000 clones, around 89% were seen once, and the ten largest hold 1.5% to 2%. Material for sequencing was peripheral blood. The source is a woman aged 25 to 39 with COVID-19, enrolled during active disease.

The J gene is TRBJ1-2, the V gene TRBV7-2; TRBD1 might be the D (5 bases). V was shortened by 3 bases and J by 4 bases, with 15 bases between the two germline ends. The CDR3 has 15 amino acids. Germline CDR1 reads SGHTA; CDR2 reads FQGNSA. CDR3 protein: CASSLAGRTSYGYTF. Here the CDR3 DNA reads TGTGCCAGCAGCTTGGCGGGACGGACCTCCTATGGCTACACCTTC.

V is TRBV18 and J is TRBJ2-5; D remains ambiguous. V dropped 2 bases and J dropped 3 bases, with 10 bases sitting between them. This CDR3 spans 14 amino acids. Germline CDR1 is KGHSH and CDR2 is LQKENI. The CDR3 region has the DNA TGTGCCAGCTCACCATCCACTTCGGAAGAGACCCAGTACTTC. Its protein product is CASSPSTSEETQYF.

This clone was seen more than once but under ten times. Here the CDR3 DNA reads TGCGCCAGCAGCTTGTTCCAGGGCCAGGGCTACACCTTC. It is translated as CASSLFQGQGYTF. The gene calls are TRBV5-1 and TRBJ1-2, with D tentatively TRBD1 (5 bases). V was shortened by 1 base and J by 8 bases, with 12 bases between the two germline ends. The CDR3 is made up of 13 amino acids. CDR1 is SGHRS, CDR2 YFSETQ, per germline.

The rearrangement joins TRBV2 to TRBJ2-7; TRBD2 matches at 9 bases. This CDR3 comprises 15 residues. Germline loops: CDR1 SNHLY, CDR2 FYNNEI. Unmatched junction bases numbered 8, after V lost 6 bases and J lost 2 bases. The CDR3 region is CASSVWRGGAYEQYF. As DNA, the CDR3 is TGTGCCAGCAGCGTCTGGCGCGGGGGGGCCTACGAGCAGTACTTC.

This chain connects TRBV10-3 to TRBJ2-5; 10 bases are a match to TRBD1. V lost 10 bases, J lost 7 bases, and 9 bases stayed unmatched. This CDR3 is built from 13 residues. Germline V gene sequence: CDR1 ENHRY, CDR2 SYGVKD. In DNA form, the CDR3 reads TGTGCCACCGGGACAGGGGACCCGGGGACCCAGTACTTC. Its translation is CATGTGDPGTQYF.

The chain joins TRBV12-3 or TRBV12-4 to TRBJ1-2, with D perhaps TRBD1 (6 bases). Trimming left V 6 bases short and J 8 bases short, with 13 bases between. The CDR3 is 12 amino acids. The CDR3 reads CASRQQGGGYTF. CDR3 nucleotides: TGTGCCAGCAGGCAACAGGGAGGGGGCTACACCTTC.

The chain uses TRBV7-2 and TRBJ1-6; TRBD1 agrees at 8 bases. Germline loops: CDR1 SGHTA, CDR2 FQGNSA. The trim removed 3 bases at V and 0 bases at J, leaving 10 bases unmatched. The CDR3 length is 19 residues. CDR3 DNA sequence: TGTGCCAGCAGCTTTACCCGACAGGGGTCAAGCTCCTATAATTCACCCCTCCACTTT. It encodes CASSFTRQGSSSYNSPLHF.

The V gene is TRBV2, the J gene TRBJ1-2; perhaps TRBD1 as D (6 bases). The CDR3 contains 14 residues. The germline V gene encodes CDR1 SNHLY and CDR2 FYNNEI. Trimming shortened V by 10 bases and J by 4 bases, and 19 bases separated the two germline ends. CDR3 sequence reads: CATTRSTGRYGYTF. CDR3 DNA sequence: TGTGCCACCACGAGGTCTACAGGGCGCTATGGCTACACCTTC.

The chain couples TRBV6-5 to TRBJ1-1; TRBD1 aligns across 9 bases. The CDR3 has 13 amino acids. Germline values: CDR1 MNHEY, CDR2 SVGAGI. This chain's CDR3 is CATRTGVNTEAFF. In nucleotides, the CDR3 is TGTGCGACGAGGACAGGGGTGAACACTGAAGCTTTCTTT.

The table lists this clone with a count of one. This is likely an artifact of a read error, given a far larger clone one base away. This chain connects TRBV28 to TRBJ2-3; 11 bases align to TRBD2. CDR1 and CDR2 from the germline V gene are MDHEN and SYDVKM. This CDR3 contains 15 residues. The V and J ends lost 5 bases and 1 base, in that order; junction bases with no gene match: 2. The CDR3 DNA reads TGTGCCAGCAGTCAACTAGCGGGGGGCACAGATACGCAGTATTTT. It yields the protein CASSQLAGGTDTQYF.

This clone was found once. This chain joins TRBV4-2 and TRBJ1-2; D not certain. V lost 2 bases, J lost 1 base, and 11 bases lay in between. The CDR3 loop spans 15 amino acids. Germline V gene data show CDR1 as LGHNA and CDR2 as YNFKEQ. This CDR3 reads CASSQWESFNYGYTF. The CDR3, as DNA: TGTGCCAGCAGCCAATGGGAGAGTTTTAACTATGGCTACACCTTC.